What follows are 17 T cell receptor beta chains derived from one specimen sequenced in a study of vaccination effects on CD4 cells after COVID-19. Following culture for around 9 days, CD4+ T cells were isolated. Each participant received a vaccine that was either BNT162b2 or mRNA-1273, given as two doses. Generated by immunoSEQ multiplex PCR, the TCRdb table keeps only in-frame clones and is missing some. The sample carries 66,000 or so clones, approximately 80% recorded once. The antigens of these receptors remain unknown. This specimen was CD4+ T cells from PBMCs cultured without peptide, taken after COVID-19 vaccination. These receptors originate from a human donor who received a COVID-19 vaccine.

The CDR3 DNA reads as TGCGCCAGCAGCCCCGACGGGTACCAAGAGACCCAGTACTTC. This translates into CASSPDGYQETQYF. The chain carries TRBV5-1 and TRBJ2-5, with D hard to call. Germline loops: CDR1 SGHRS, CDR2 YFSETQ. This CDR3 has 14 amino acids. The V end was cut by 4 bases, the J end by 0 bases, with 10 bases between.

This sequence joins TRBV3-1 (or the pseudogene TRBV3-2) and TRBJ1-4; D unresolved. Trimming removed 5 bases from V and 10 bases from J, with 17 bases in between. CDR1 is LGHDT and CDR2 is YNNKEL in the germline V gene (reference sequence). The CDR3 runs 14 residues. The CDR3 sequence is CASSIWGLEGKLFF. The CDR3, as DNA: TGTGCCAGCAGCATATGGGGTTTAGAGGGAAAACTGTTTTTT.

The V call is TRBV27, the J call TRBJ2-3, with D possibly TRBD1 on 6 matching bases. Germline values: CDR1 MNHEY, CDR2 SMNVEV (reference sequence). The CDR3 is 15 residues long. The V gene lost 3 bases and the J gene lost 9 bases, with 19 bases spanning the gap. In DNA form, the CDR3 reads TGTGCCAGCAGTTTGTCCCCGGTAACCGGGACAACGCAGTATTTT. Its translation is CASSLSPVTGTTQYF.

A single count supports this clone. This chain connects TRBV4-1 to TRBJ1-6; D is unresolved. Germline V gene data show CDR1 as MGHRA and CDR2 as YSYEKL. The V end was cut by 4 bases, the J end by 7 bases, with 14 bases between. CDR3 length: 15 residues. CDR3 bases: TGCGCCAGCAGCCGGCTCCCCACAGTCAATTCACCCCTCCACTTT. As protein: CASSRLPTVNSPLHF.

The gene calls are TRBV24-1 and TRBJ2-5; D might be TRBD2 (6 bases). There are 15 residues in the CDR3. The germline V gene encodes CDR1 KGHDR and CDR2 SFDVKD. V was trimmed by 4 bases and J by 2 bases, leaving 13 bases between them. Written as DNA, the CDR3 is TGTGCCACCAGTGACGGCGGGACCCCGCAAGAGACCCAGTACTTC. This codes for CATSDGGTPQETQYF.

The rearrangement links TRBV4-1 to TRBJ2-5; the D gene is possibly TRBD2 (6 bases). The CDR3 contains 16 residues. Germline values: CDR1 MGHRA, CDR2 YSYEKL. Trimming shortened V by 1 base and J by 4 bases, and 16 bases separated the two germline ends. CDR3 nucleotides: TGCGCCAGCAGCCAAGTGGGACTCCCAGCAAGAGAGACCCAGTACTTC. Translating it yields CASSQVGLPARETQYF.

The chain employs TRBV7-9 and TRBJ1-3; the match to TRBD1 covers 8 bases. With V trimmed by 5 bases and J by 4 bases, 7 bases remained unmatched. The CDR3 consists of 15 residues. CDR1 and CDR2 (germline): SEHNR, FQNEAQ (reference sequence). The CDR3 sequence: CASSGRGQEGNTIYF. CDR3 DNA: TGTGCCAGCAGCGGCCGGGGACAGGAGGGAAACACCATATATTTT.

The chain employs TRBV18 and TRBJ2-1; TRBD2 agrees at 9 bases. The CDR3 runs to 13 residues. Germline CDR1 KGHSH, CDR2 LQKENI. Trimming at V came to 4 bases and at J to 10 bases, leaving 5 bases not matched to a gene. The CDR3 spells CASSRGGAWEQFF. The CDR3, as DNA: TGTGCCAGCTCACGCGGGGGGGCATGGGAGCAGTTCTTC.

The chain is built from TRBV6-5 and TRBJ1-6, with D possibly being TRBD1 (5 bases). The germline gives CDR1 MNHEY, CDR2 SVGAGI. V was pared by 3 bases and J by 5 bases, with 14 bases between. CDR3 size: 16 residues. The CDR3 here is CASSYGRGGNNSPLHF. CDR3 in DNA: TGTGCCAGCAGTTATGGAAGGGGAGGGAATAATTCACCCCTCCACTTT.

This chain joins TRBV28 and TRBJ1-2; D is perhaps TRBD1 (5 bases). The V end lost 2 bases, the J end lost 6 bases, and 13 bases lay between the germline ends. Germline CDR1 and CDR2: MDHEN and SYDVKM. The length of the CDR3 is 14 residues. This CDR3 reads CASSLTTGWNGYTF. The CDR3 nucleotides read TGTGCCAGCAGTTTAACAACAGGATGGAATGGCTACACCTTC.

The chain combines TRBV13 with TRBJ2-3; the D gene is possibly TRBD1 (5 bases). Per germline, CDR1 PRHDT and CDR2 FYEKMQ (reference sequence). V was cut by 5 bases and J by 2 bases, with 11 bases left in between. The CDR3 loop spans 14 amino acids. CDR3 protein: CASSTTRVTDTQYF. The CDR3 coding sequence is TGTGCCAGCAGCACTACCAGGGTCACAGATACGCAGTATTTT.

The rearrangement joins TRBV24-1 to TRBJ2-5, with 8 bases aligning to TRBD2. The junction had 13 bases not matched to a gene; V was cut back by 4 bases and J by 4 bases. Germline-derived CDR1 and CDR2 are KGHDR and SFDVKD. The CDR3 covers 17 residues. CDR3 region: CATSETSGGTSRETQYF. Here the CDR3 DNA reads TGTGCCACCAGTGAGACGAGCGGGGGAACGTCACGAGAGACCCAGTACTTC.

As DNA, the CDR3 is TGTGCCAGCAGCTTAGTGGGGCATGGCGGCTACACCTTC. It encodes CASSLVGHGGYTF. The rearrangement uses TRBV7-2 and TRBJ1-2; tentative D call: TRBD1 (5 bases). The CDR3 consists of 13 residues. Trimming removed 1 base at V and 8 bases at J, with 11 bases between. Per the germline V gene, CDR1 is SGHTA and CDR2 is FQGNSA.

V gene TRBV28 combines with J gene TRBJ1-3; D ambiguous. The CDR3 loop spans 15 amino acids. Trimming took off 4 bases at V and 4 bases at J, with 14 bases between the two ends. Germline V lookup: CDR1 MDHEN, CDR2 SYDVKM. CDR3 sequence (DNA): TGTGCCAGCAGTTCCCTCCCCGGGTCGGGAAACACCATATATTTT. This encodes CASSSLPGSGNTIYF.

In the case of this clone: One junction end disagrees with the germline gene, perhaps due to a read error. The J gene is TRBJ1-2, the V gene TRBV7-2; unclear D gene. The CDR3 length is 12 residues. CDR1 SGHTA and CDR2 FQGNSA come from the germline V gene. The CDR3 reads CASSLASVSPMW. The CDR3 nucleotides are TGTGCCAGCAGCTTAGCGTCGGTTAGTCCCATGTGG. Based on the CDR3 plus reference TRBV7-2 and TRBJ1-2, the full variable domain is GAGVSQSPSNKVTEKGKDVELRCDPISGHTALYWYRQSLGQGLEFLIYFQGNSAPDKSGLPSDRFSAERTGGSVSTLTIQRTQQEDSAVYLCASSLASVSPMWGSGTRLTVV.

In nucleotides, the CDR3 is TGTGCCAGCAACCCGGACAGGTTATCTTTATTTAAAGGCTACACCTTC. It translates to CASNPDRLSLFKGYTF. The rearrangement links TRBV27 to TRBJ1-2; 7 bases align to TRBD1. This CDR3 is built from 16 residues. The junction had 19 bases not matched to a gene; V was cut back by 7 bases and J by 8 bases. Germline lookup yields CDR1 MNHEY and CDR2 SMNVEV (reference sequence).

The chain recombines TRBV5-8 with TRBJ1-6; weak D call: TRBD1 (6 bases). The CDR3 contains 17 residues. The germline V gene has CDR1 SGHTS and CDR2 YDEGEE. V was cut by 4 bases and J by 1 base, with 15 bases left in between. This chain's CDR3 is CASSPGQKGSYNSPLHF. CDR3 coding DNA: TGTGCCAGCAGCCCCGGACAGAAGGGTTCCTATAATTCACCCCTCCACTTT.